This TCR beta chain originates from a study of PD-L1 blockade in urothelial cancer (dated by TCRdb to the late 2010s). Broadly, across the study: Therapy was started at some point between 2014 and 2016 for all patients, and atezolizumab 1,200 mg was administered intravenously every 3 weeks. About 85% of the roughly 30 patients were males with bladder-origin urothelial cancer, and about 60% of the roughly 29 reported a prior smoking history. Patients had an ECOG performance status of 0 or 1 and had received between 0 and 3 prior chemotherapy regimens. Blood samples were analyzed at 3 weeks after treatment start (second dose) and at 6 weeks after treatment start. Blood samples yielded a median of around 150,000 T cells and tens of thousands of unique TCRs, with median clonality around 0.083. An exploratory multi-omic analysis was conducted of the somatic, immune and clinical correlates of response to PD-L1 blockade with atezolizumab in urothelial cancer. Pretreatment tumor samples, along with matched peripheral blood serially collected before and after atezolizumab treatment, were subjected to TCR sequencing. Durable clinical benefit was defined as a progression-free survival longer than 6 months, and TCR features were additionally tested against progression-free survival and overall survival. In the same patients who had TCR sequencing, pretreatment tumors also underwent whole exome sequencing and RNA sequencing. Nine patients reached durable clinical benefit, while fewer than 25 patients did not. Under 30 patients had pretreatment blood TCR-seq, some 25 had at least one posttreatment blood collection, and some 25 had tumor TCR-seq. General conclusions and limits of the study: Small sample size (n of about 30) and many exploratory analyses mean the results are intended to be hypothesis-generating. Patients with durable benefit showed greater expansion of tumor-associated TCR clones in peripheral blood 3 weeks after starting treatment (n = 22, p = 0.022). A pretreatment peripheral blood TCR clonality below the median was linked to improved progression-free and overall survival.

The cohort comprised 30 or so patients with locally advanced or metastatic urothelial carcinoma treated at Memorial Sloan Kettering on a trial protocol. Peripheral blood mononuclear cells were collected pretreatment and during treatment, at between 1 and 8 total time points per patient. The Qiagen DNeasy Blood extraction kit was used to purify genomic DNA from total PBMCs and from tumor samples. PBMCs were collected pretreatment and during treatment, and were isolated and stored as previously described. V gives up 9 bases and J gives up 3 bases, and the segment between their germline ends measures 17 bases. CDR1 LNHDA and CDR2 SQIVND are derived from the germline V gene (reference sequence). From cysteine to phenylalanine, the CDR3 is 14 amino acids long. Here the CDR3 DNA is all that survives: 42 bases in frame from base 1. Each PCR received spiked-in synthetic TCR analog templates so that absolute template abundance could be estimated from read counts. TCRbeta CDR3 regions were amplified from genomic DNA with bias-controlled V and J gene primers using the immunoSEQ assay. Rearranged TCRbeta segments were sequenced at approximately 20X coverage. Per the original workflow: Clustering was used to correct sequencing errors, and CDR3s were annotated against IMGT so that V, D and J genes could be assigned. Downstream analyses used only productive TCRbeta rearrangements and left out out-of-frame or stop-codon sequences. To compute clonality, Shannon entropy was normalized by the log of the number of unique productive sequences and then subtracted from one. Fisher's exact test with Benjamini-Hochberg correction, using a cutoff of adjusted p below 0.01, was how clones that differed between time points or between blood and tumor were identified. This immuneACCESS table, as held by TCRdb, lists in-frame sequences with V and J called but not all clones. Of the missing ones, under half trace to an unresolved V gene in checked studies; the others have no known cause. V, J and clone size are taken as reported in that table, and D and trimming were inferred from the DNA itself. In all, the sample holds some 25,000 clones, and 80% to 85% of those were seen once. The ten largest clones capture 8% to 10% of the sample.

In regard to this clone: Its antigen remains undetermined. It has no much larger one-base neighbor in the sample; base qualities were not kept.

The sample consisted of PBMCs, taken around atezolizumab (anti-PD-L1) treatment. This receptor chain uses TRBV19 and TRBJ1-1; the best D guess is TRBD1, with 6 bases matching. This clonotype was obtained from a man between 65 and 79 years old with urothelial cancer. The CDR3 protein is CASVKGHTYTEAFF. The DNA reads TGTGCCAGCGTAAAGGGACATACTTACACTGAAGCTTTCTTT.